Listed below are T cell receptor beta chains from one sample, sequenced in a study of blood T cells in healthy people across ages. TCRdb processed the 5' RACE reads anew with MiXCR; each CDR3 protein has one entry. The sample has around 1,700,000 distinct CDR3 sequences; over 25% are singletons. Specimen: blood. The receptor set was obtained from a woman aged 30 to 39 in good health. Each CDR3 is given with its conserved first and last residue. The order of the fields is J gene, CDR3 length, V gene, clone size, CDR3 protein. Expanded clones get a size class; other rows say once, few or many, or leave the size out.

>TRBJ2-5|11|TRBV2|NA
CASSGEYKQYF
>TRBJ2-5|15|TRBV27|NA
CASRTGSGRQETQYF
>TRBJ2-5|16|TRBV7-2|many
CASSLTLRLAPETQYF
>TRBJ2-1|16|TRBV27|NA
CASNPRLAERYNEQFF
>TRBJ2-5|12|TRBV2|NA
CAASGGQETQYF
>TRBJ2-1|15|TRBV12-3/TRBV12-4|many
CASSPTGNSYNEQFF
>TRBJ2-7|15|TRBV11-2|NA
CASSLGSLPPYEQYF
>TRBJ1-2|14|TRBV6-5|many
CASSYSDRDNGYTF
>TRBJ2-7|15|TRBV7-2|NA
CASSEFQGLTYEQYF
>NA|15|TRBV28|NA
CASSPPYGGSDIQYF
>TRBJ1-1|12|TRBV10-3|many
CAIRGENFGAFF
>TRBJ2-1|13|TRBV2|few
CASSEGGGNEQFF
>TRBJ2-1|16|TRBV12-3/TRBV12-4|once
CASSLGLAGGVNEQFF
>TRBJ2-3|15|TRBV5-1|NA
CASSLPGQNTDTRYF
>TRBJ2-1|17|TRBV6-1|NA
CASSTLPLAGGDNEQFF
>TRBJ1-1|13|TRBV12-3/TRBV12-4|NA
CASSKDDAGEAFF
>TRBJ2-1|13|TRBV27|NA
CASCTRSQNEQFF
>TRBJ2-1|12|TRBV12-3/TRBV12-4|many
CASSRQRVSKFF
>TRBJ1-3|14|TRBV19|NA
CASRDRNSGNTIYF
>TRBJ2-1|15|TRBV14|NA
CASSQGVGWSNEQFF
>TRBJ1-1|17|TRBV14|few
CASSQTYLIPGNTEAFF
>TRBJ2-1|15|TRBV7-9|NA
CTSSPLGAGANEQFF
>TRBJ1-1|15|TRBV7-2|NA
CASSGAATVNTEAFF
>TRBJ1-5|15|TRBV20-1|few
CSARDAGTGNQPQHF
>TRBJ2-6|18|TRBV14|few
CASSQGGGISSGANVLTF
>TRBJ2-7|17|TRBV28|many
CASGLSDRTALPYEQYF
>TRBJ2-3|16|TRBV5-1|few
CASSLQMARGADTQYF
>TRBJ2-3|14|TRBV3-1|NA
CASSLLQLTDTQYF
>TRBJ1-2|13|TRBV20-1|few
CSATDSYNYGYTF
>TRBJ2-1|20|TRBV11-2|NA
CASSLDLYGLRGARYNEQFF
>TRBJ2-3|13|TRBV10-2|few
CASRDTGEDTQYF
>TRBJ2-1|15|TRBV24-1|few
CATSAVSAPRDEQFF
>TRBJ2-6|14|TRBV11-2|few
CASFGGFGANVLTF
>TRBJ2-1|12|TRBV27|NA
CASSLNWNEQFF
>NA|16|TRBV20-1|NA
CSVGRRNERNTGELFF
>TRBJ2-2|15|TRBV2|few
CASSGGLAFTGELFF
>TRBJ2-5|14|TRBV12-3/TRBV12-4|NA
CASRDGQGALEQYF
>TRBJ2-1|15|TRBV7-9|NA
CASSLGGNSNNEQFF
>TRBJ1-2|14|TRBV12-3/TRBV12-4|many
CASSLVQGAGGYTF
>TRBJ2-3|15|TRBV25-1|NA
CASSEYGGATDTQYF
>TRBJ2-5|13|TRBV10-3|many
CAISGDHGETQYF
>TRBJ1-5|18|TRBV12-3/TRBV12-4|once
CASSPEVGDSFSNQPQHF
>TRBJ2-3|12|TRBV18|once
CAGSPDAGAQYF
>TRBJ2-1|15|TRBV12-3/TRBV12-4|many
CASRISGGARDEQFF
>TRBJ1-3|13|TRBV12-3/TRBV12-4|NA
CASTVFSGNTIYF
>TRBJ2-3|12|TRBV10-3|many
CAISEASDTQYF
>TRBJ2-7|13|TRBV5-1|many
CASGSGGSYEQYF
>TRBJ2-1|13|TRBV20-1|NA
CSARELGVNEQFF
>TRBJ2-1|16|TRBV9|many
CASSLPRDREDNEQFF
>TRBJ2-7|13|TRBV27|many
CASSFFGTYEQYF